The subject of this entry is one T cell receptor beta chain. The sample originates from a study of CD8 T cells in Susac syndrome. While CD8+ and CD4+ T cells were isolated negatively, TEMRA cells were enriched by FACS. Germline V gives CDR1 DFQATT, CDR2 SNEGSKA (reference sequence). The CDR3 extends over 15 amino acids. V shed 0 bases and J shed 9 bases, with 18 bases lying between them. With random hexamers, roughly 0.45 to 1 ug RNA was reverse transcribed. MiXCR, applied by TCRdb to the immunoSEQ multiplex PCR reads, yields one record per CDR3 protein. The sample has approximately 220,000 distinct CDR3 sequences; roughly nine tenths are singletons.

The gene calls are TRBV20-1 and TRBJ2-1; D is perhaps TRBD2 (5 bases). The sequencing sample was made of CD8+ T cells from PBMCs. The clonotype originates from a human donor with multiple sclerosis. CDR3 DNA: TGCAGTGCTAGAGAAGGAAGCGGACCAACGGGTGAGCAGTTCTTC. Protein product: CSAREGSGPTGEQFF.